Below, 15 T cell receptor beta chains from the same sample are listed, as sequenced in a study of cytomegalovirus exposure and HLA in healthy donors. Use of 60 Vbeta and 13 Jbeta primers characterized the PCR. The method was immunoSEQ multiplex PCR; TCRdb's version includes in-frame clones alone and lacks a portion of them. The data contain more than 110,000 clones, roughly three quarters of them singletons. Sequencing used PBMCs. The origin of the receptors is a female donor in good health and CMV-seronegative.

The rearrangement links TRBV7-8 to TRBJ2-1; 7 bases fit TRBD1. The V and J ends lost 1 base and 9 bases, in that order; junction bases with no gene match: 6. Germline V gene sequence: CDR1 SGHVS, CDR2 FQNEAQ. CDR3 size: 14 residues. Here the CDR3 DNA reads TGTGCCAGCAGCTTAGGGGACAGTCGGCGTGAGCAGTTCTTC. Amino acid sequence: CASSLGDSRREQFF.

This chain connects TRBV5-4 to TRBJ2-7, with 15 bases that match TRBD2. The CDR3 spans 16 residues. Germline V lookup: CDR1 SGHNT, CDR2 YYREEE (reference sequence). The trim removed 4 bases at V and 6 bases at J, leaving 8 bases unmatched. The CDR3 spells CASSLDRTSGRGEQYF. The CDR3, as DNA: TGTGCCAGCAGCCTCGATAGGACTAGCGGGAGGGGCGAGCAGTACTTC.

The chain combines TRBV5-4 with TRBJ2-5; 7 bases are shared with TRBD1. Germline loops: CDR1 SGHNT, CDR2 YYREEE (reference sequence). Trimming took 3 bases from V and 1 from J; bases not matched to a gene: 3. The CDR3 totals 14 residues. This chain's CDR3 is CASSSQGLQETQYF. CDR3 nucleotide sequence: TGTGCCAGCAGCTCACAGGGGCTCCAAGAGACCCAGTACTTC.

This sequence joins TRBV6-1 and TRBJ2-2; TRBD2 might be the D (7 bases). V lost 0 bases and J 6 bases, leaving 14 bases between the germline ends. This CDR3 has 16 amino acids. Germline V CDR1 and CDR2: MNHNS, SASEGT. The DNA for the CDR3 is TGTGCCAGCAGTGAAGCGGGCAGAGGGGGGGCCGGGGAGCTGTTTTTT. Translation: CASSEAGRGGAGELFF.

CDR3 sequence reads: CASSLAQGGSDTQYF. The CDR3 nucleotides are TGCGCCAGCAGCTTGGCCCAGGGGGGATCGGATACGCAGTATTTT. V and J are TRBV5-1 and TRBJ2-3; TRBD1 might be the D (7 bases). CDR1 is SGHRS and CDR2 is YFSETQ in the germline V gene. Trimming removed 0 bases at V and 6 bases at J, with 14 bases between. The CDR3 has 15 residues.

Worth noting for this clone: Mismatch with germline at one junction end may stem from a read error. V is TRBV7-7 and J is TRBJ2-3; D ambiguous. The length of the CDR3 is 15 residues. CDR1 is SSHAT and CDR2 is FNYEAQ in the germline V gene (reference sequence). CDR3 DNA sequence: TGTGCTAGCAGCCCCCGCGGATCTAGCACAGATACGCAGTATTTT. This gives the protein CASSPRGSSTDTQYF.

The CDR3 loop reads CAWSPRDRGFETQYF. The DNA of the CDR3 is TGTGCCTGGAGTCCCCGGGACAGGGGGTTCGAGACCCAGTACTTC. V gene TRBV30 combines with J gene TRBJ2-5; 11 bases align to TRBD1. Germline V gene sequence: CDR1 GTSNPN, CDR2 SVGIG (reference sequence). Trimming removed 2 bases from V and 5 bases from J; junction bases left unmatched: 7. CDR3 length equals 15 residues.

The genes are TRBV6-5 and TRBJ2-5, with D perhaps TRBD1 (6 bases). Trimming took off 5 bases at V and 2 bases at J, with 12 bases between the two ends. The CDR3 sequence is 14 residues long. Germline V gene data show CDR1 as MNHEY and CDR2 as SVGAGI. CDR3 in DNA: TGTGCCAGCAGTGATTCAGGGGCACAAGAGACCCAGTACTTC. Its translation is CASSDSGAQETQYF.

This chain joins TRBV11-2 and TRBJ2-5, with D possibly TRBD1 on 6 matching bases. V dropped 5 bases and J dropped 4 bases, with 11 bases sitting between them. Per the germline V gene, CDR1 is SGHAT and CDR2 is FQNNGV. The CDR3 loop spans 13 amino acids. CDR3: CASSVTGLETQYF. CDR3 coding DNA: TGTGCCAGCAGCGTAACAGGGCTAGAGACCCAGTACTTC.

The V call is TRBV6-5, the J call TRBJ2-3; the D gene is possibly TRBD2 (6 bases). Germline V gene data show CDR1 as MNHEY and CDR2 as SVGAGI. CDR3 length equals 13 residues. V lost 11 bases, J lost 4 bases, and 16 bases lay in between. As DNA, the CDR3 is TGTGCCTCCAGCCTGTGGGAGGCAGATACGCAGTATTTT. Protein: CASSLWEADTQYF.

The rearrangement links TRBV7-8 to TRBJ2-7; D possibly corresponds to TRBD1 (6 bases). The CDR3 is made up of 12 amino acids. Germline V CDR1 and CDR2: SGHVS, FQNEAQ. V lost 1 base and J 7 bases, leaving 8 bases between the germline ends. The CDR3 DNA reads as TGTGCCAGCAGCTTAGGGGGGCGGGAGCAGTACTTC. Amino acid sequence: CASSLGGREQYF.

A single count supports this clone. The J gene is TRBJ2-7, the V gene TRBV30; D possibly corresponds to TRBD1 (6 bases). The CDR3 totals 13 residues. V lost 4 bases to trimming and J lost 6 bases, with 16 bases between them. Germline lookup yields CDR1 GTSNPN and CDR2 SVGIG (reference sequence). The CDR3 DNA sequence: TGTGCCTGGATCCGGGGTATAGGGGGCGAGCAGTACTTC. Encoded protein: CAWIRGIGGEQYF.

The chain carries TRBV27 and TRBJ1-1; 7 nucleotides agree with TRBD1. CDR3 size: 13 residues. With 7 bases clipped from V and 4 bases from J, the junction kept 6 bases outside the gene matches. The germline V gene has CDR1 MNHEY and CDR2 SMNVEV (reference sequence). The CDR3 here is CASKYNRGTEAFF. CDR3 coding DNA: TGTGCCAGCAAGTATAACAGGGGCACTGAAGCTTTCTTT.

The chain recombines TRBV29-1 with TRBJ2-3; 9 nucleotides line up with TRBD1. Germline V CDR1 and CDR2: SQVTM, ANQGSEA. The CDR3 covers 15 residues. V dropped 2 bases and J dropped 2; count of bases not matched to a gene: 5. CDR3 bases: TGCAGCGTTGAAAGGGGGACAGGGAACACAGATACGCAGTATTTT. It yields the protein CSVERGTGNTDTQYF.

J is TRBJ1-3 and V is TRBV28; 8 positions match TRBD1. V shed 3 bases, J shed 0 bases, and the junction held 7 bases outside the gene matches. This CDR3 comprises 17 residues. Per germline, CDR1 MDHEN and CDR2 SYDVKM. Written as DNA, the CDR3 is TGTGCCAGCAGTTTCCGCCACAGGGGGTACTCTGGAAACACCATATATTTT. Translation: CASSFRHRGYSGNTIYF. Using reference TRBV28 and TRBJ1-3 for the parts outside the CDR3, the full variable domain is DVKVTQSSRYLVKRTGEKVFLECVQDMDHENMFWYRQDPGLGLRLIYFSYDVKMKEKGDIPEGYSVSREKKERFSLILESASTNQTSMYLCASSFRHRGYSGNTIYFGEGSWLTVV.